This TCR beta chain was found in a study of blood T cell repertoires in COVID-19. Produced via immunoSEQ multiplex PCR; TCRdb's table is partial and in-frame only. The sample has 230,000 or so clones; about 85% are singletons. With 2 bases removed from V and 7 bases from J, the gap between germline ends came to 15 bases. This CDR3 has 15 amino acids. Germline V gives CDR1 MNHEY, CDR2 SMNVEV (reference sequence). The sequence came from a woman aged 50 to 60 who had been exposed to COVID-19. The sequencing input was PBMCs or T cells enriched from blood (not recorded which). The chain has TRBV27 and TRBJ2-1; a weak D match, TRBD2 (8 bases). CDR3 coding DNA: TGTGCCAGCAGTTTACAGGGGGAGCGGGAGAATGAGCAGTTCTTC. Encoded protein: CASSLQGERENEQFF.